A single sample gave rise to the 18 T cell receptor beta chains below, sequenced in a study of neurological immune-mediated disorders. TCRdb redid the calling of the 5' RACE reads with MiXCR, one entry per CDR3 protein. The table includes 25,000 to 35,000 distinct CDR3 sequences, roughly 1.6% detected once. The specimen sequenced was PBMCs. These receptors all come from a woman aged 30 to 39 with multiple sclerosis.

The sample holds many counts of this clonotype. This chain joins TRBV29-1 and TRBJ2-1; TRBD1 aligns across 9 bases. Looked up from germline, CDR1 is SQVTM and CDR2 is ANQGSEA. This CDR3 contains 15 residues. The V gene end was trimmed by 7 bases and the J gene end by 2 bases; junction bases not matched to a gene: 9. CDR3 sequence reads: CSAPPGQGAYNEQFF. In DNA form, the CDR3 reads TGCAGCGCTCCTCCGGGACAGGGCGCCTACAATGAGCAGTTCTTC.

This clonotype showed up many times. This sequence joins TRBV7-2 and TRBJ2-1; TRBD2 aligns across 7 bases. CDR1 is SGHTA and CDR2 is FQGNSA in the germline V gene. The CDR3 runs to 15 residues. V shed 7 bases and J 6 bases; nucleotides not matched to a gene: 12. CDR3 DNA sequence: TGTGCCAGCACGCTGGGAGGGCAAAGGGGCAATGAGCAGTTCTTC. Translating it yields CASTLGGQRGNEQFF.

This clonotype appeared many times. CDR3: CSARDRGNTGELFF. The DNA of the CDR3 is TGCAGTGCTAGAGACAGGGGGAACACCGGGGAGCTGTTTTTT. The chain recombines TRBV20-1 with TRBJ2-2, with a possible D match to TRBD1 (6 bases). Trimming shortened V by 0 bases and J by 1 base, and 6 bases separated the two germline ends. CDR1 is DFQATT and CDR2 is SNEGSKA in the germline V gene (reference sequence). CDR3 size: 14 residues.

This clonotype was picked up many times. The genes are TRBV5-1 and TRBJ1-2; D is undetermined. Germline CDR1 reads SGHRS; CDR2 reads YFSETQ. The CDR3 length is 12 residues. V lost 5 bases to trimming and J lost 4 bases, with 9 bases between them. CDR3 bases: TGCGCCAGCAGAGACAACTCCTATGGCTACACCTTC. Its translation is CASRDNSYGYTF.

This clonotype was observed at least ten times. The rearrangement links TRBV24-1 to TRBJ1-2; D is unresolved. The V end was cut by 3 bases, the J end by 0 bases, with 10 bases between. Germline V gene lookup returns CDR1 KGHDR and CDR2 SFDVKD. This CDR3 is 15 amino acids long. The CDR3 bases are TGTGCCACCAGTGATACCTCGGCAGCTAACTATGGCTACACCTTC. This gives the protein CATSDTSAANYGYTF.

This clonotype has at least ten counts. CDR3 loop: CASRETDTQYF. The CDR3 DNA reads TGTGCCAGCCGAGAGACGGATACGCAGTATTTT. V gene TRBV6-5 combines with J gene TRBJ2-3; D uncertain. CDR3 size: 11 residues. From germline, CDR1 is MNHEY and CDR2 SVGAGI. Trimming cost V 8 bases and J 6 bases, with 9 bases left between them.

The sample holds many counts of this clonotype. The J gene is TRBJ1-4, the V gene TRBV20-1, with D possibly TRBD1 on 5 matching bases. Trimming cost V 0 bases and J 7 bases, with 18 bases left between them. This CDR3 spans 16 amino acids. Per germline, CDR1 DFQATT and CDR2 SNEGSKA (reference sequence). CDR3 residues: CSARDRGTPTGEKLFF. The CDR3 DNA follows: TGCAGTGCTAGAGATCGCGGGACTCCTACCGGTGAAAAACTGTTTTTT.

This clonotype was seen ten or more times. The chain couples TRBV20-1 to TRBJ2-7; either TRBD1 or TRBD2 may fit D (6 bases each). The CDR3 consists of 13 residues. Germline lookup yields CDR1 DFQATT and CDR2 SNEGSKA (reference sequence). V lost 0 bases and J 5 bases, leaving 11 bases between the germline ends. CDR3: CSARDTGRNEQYF. The CDR3 DNA reads as TGCAGTGCTAGAGACACAGGGAGGAACGAGCAGTACTTC.

This clonotype has a count of ten or more. V usage is TRBV7-9 and J usage is TRBJ2-4; TRBD1 matches at 8 bases. Per germline, CDR1 SEHNR and CDR2 FQNEAQ (reference sequence). The CDR3 is made up of 15 amino acids. V lost 4 bases, J lost 7 bases, and 9 bases stayed unmatched. DNA for the CDR3: TGTGCCAGCAGCTGGCCAGGACAGGGCTCTAACATTCAGTACTTC. It specifies CASSWPGQGSNIQYF.

The table lists this clonotype with many counts. The chain recombines TRBV12-3 or TRBV12-4 with TRBJ2-7; 7 bases line up with TRBD1. Trimming cost V 4 bases and J 3 bases; bases outside gene matches: 0. CDR3 length: 12 residues. CDR3: CASSWDSYEQYF. CDR3 coding DNA: TGTGCCAGCAGTTGGGACAGCTACGAGCAGTACTTC.

This clonotype was seen at least ten times. The V and J genes are TRBV5-1 and TRBJ1-2; D ambiguous. In germline, CDR1 is SGHRS, CDR2 YFSETQ. Trimming cost V 0 bases and J 4 bases, with 13 bases left between them. The CDR3 is made up of 15 amino acids. CDR3 residues: CASSLASRAPYGYTF. In DNA form, the CDR3 reads TGCGCCAGCAGCTTGGCCAGCCGGGCTCCCTATGGCTACACCTTC.

This clonotype was seen ten or more times. CDR3 protein: CASREKSGVYNEQFF. CDR3 in DNA: TGTGCCAGCAGAGAGAAATCGGGGGTCTACAATGAGCAGTTCTTC. The V and J genes are TRBV7-2 and TRBJ2-1, with D possibly TRBD2 on 6 matching bases. The CDR3 spans 15 residues. The ends were cut back, 6 bases at V and 3 bases at J, with 15 bases in the middle. Per the germline V gene, CDR1 is SGHTA and CDR2 is FQGNSA.

In its sample, this clonotype was seen many times. The chain carries TRBV12-3 or TRBV12-4 and TRBJ1-1, with TRBD1 matching 9 bases. V lost 7 bases, J lost 1 base, and 4 bases stayed unmatched. The CDR3 is 14 amino acids. CDR3 region: CASTGQGSNTEAFF. CDR3 sequence (DNA): TGTGCCAGCACCGGACAGGGGTCGAACACTGAAGCTTTCTTT.

This clonotype was picked up many times. The chain uses TRBV5-1 and TRBJ2-2, with no clear D. From germline, CDR1 is SGHRS and CDR2 YFSETQ. The V end was cut by 0 bases, the J end by 6 bases, with 3 bases between. This CDR3 region has 12 residues. The CDR3: CASSLVSGELFF. CDR3 coding DNA: TGCGCCAGCAGCTTGGTCTCCGGGGAGCTGTTTTTT.

This clonotype was recorded many times. The rearrangement links TRBV6-2 or TRBV6-3 to TRBJ2-1; tentatively, D is TRBD2 (5 bases). Germline CDR1 is MNHEY and CDR2 is SVGEGT. The V gene lost 2 bases and the J gene lost 8 bases, with 7 bases spanning the gap. The CDR3 sequence is 12 residues long. The CDR3 region is CASSYEGYEQFF. In nucleotides, the CDR3 is TGTGCCAGCAGTTACGAGGGATATGAGCAGTTCTTC.

Ten or more counts support this clonotype. This chain's CDR3 is CSASRGGETQYF. The CDR3 DNA follows: TGCAGTGCTAGCAGGGGTGGCGAGACCCAGTACTTC. The gene calls are TRBV20-1 and TRBJ2-5; D might be TRBD1 (6 bases). This CDR3 spans 12 amino acids. Germline CDR1 and CDR2: DFQATT and SNEGSKA (reference sequence). V lost 3 bases, J lost 5 bases, and 10 bases lay in between.

This clonotype appeared many times. This rearrangement joins TRBV10-3 to TRBJ2-3, with D possibly called TRBD1 or TRBD2 (5 bases each). The CDR3 is 13 residues long. CDR1 and CDR2 (germline): ENHRY, SYGVKD. Trimming took off 8 bases at V and 6 bases at J, with 15 bases between the two ends. This CDR3 is CAIGGGPGDTQYF. In nucleotides, the CDR3 is TGTGCCATCGGTGGGGGTCCGGGTGATACGCAGTATTTT.

This clonotype has ten or more counts. The V gene is TRBV5-1, the J gene TRBJ1-2, with TRBD1 matching over 7 bases. With 0 bases clipped from V and 8 bases from J, the junction kept 10 bases outside the gene matches. CDR1 SGHRS and CDR2 YFSETQ come from the germline V gene. The CDR3 runs to 15 residues. The CDR3 bases are TGCGCCAGCAGCTTGGATGCGACAGGGATGCGGGGCTACACCTTC. Amino acid sequence: CASSLDATGMRGYTF.